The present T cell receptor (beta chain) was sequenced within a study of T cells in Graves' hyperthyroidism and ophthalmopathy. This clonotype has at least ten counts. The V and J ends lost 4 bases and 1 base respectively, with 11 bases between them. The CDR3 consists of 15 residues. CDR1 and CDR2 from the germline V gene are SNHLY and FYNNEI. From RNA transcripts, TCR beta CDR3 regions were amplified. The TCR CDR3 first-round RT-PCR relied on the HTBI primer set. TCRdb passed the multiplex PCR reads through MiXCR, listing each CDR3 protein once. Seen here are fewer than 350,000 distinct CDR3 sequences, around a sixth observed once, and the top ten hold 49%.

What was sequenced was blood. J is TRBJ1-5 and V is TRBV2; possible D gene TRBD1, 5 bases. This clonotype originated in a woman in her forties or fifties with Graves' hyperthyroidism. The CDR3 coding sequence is TGTGCCAGCAGTGTCCGGGGGTTGAGCAATCAGCCCCAGCATTTT. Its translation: CASSVRGLSNQPQHF.